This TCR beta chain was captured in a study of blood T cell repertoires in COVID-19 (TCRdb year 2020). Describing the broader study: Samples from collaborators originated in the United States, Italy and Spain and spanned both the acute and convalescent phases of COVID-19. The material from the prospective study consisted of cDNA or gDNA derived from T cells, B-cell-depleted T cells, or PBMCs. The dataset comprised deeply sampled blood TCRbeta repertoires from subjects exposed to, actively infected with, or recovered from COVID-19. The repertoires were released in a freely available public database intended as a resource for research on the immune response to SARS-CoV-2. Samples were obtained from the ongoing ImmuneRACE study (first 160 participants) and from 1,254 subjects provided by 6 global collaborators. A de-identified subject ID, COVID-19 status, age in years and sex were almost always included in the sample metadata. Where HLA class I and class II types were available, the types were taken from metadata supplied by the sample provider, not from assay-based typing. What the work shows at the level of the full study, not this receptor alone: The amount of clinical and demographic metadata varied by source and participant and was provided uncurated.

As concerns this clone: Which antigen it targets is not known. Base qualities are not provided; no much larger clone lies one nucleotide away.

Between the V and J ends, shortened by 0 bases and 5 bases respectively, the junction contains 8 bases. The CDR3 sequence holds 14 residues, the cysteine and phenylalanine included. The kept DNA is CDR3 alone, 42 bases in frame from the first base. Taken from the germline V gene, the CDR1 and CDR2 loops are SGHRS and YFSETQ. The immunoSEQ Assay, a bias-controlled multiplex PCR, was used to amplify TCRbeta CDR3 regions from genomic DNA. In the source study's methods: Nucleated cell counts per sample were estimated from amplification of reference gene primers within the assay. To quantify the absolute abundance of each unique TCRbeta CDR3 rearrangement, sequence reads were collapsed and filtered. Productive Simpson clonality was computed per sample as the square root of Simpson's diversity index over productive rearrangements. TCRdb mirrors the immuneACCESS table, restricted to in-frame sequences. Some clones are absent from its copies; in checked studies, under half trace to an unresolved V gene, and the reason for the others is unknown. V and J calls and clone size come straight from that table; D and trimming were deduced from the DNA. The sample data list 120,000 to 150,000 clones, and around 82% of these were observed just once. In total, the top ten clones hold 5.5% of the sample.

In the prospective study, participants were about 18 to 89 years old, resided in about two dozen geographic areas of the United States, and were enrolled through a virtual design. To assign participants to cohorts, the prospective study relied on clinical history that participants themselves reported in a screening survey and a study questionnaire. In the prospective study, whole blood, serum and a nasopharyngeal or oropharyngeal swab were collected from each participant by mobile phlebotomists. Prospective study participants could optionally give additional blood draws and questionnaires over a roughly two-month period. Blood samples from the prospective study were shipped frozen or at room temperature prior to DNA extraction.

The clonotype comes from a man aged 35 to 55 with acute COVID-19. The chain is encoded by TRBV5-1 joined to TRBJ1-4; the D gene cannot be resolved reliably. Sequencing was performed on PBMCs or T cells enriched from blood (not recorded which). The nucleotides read TGCGCCAGCAGCTTGGGAGAGTTCAATGAAAAACTGTTTTTT. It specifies CASSLGEFNEKLFF.